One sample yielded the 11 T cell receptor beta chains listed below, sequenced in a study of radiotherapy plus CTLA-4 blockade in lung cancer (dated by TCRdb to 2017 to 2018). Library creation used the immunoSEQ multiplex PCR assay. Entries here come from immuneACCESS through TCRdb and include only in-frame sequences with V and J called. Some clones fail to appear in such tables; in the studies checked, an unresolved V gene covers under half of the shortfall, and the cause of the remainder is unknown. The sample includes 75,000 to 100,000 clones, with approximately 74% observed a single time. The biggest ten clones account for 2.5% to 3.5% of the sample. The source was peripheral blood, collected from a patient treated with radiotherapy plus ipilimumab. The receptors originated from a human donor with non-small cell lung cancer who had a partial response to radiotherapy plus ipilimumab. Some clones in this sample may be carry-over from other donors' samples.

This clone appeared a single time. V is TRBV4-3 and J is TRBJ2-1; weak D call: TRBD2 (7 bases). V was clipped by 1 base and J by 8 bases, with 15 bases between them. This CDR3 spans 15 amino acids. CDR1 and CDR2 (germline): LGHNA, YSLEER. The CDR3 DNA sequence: TGCGCCAGCAGCCAAGGGTCGGGGGGCTGGTATGAGCAGTTCTTC. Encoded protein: CASSQGSGGWYEQFF.

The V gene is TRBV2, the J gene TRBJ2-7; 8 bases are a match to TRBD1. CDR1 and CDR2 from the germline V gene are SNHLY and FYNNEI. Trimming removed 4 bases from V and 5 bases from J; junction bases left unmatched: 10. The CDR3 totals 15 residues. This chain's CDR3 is CASSARQGHKDEQYF. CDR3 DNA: TGTGCCAGCAGTGCCCGACAGGGGCATAAGGACGAGCAGTACTTC.

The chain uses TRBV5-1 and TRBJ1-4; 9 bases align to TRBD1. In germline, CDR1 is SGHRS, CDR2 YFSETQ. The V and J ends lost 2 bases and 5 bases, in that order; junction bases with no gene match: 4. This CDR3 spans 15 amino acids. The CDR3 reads CASSFGDRENEKLFF. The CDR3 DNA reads TGCGCCAGCAGCTTCGGGGACAGGGAAAATGAAAAACTGTTTTTT.

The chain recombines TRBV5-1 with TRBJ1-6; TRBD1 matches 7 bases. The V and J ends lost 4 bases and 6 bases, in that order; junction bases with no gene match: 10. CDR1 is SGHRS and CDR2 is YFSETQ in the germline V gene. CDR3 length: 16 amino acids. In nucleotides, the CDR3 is TGCGCCAGCAGCGTAACTCCCGGGACAGCTAATTCACCCCTCCACTTT. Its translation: CASSVTPGTANSPLHF.

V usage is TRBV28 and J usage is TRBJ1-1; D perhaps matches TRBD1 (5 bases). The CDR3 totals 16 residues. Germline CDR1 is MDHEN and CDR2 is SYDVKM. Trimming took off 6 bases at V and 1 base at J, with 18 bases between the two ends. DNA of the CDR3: TGTGCCAGCAGGCGAAGGTACCTGGGGGGGAACACTGAAGCTTTCTTT. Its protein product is CASRRRYLGGNTEAFF.

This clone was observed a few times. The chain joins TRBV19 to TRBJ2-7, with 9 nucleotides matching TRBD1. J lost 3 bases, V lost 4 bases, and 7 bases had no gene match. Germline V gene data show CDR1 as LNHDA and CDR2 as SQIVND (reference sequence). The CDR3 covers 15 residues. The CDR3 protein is CASSSRDRVIYEQYF. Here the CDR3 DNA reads TGTGCCAGTAGTAGCCGGGACAGGGTAATCTACGAGCAGTACTTC.

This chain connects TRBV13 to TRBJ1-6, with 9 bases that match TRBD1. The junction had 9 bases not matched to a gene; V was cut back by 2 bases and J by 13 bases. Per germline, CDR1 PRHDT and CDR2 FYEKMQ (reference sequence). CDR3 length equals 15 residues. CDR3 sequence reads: CASSLPRDRETPLHF. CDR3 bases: TGTGCCAGCAGCTTACCCCGGGACAGGGAAACTCCCCTCCACTTT.

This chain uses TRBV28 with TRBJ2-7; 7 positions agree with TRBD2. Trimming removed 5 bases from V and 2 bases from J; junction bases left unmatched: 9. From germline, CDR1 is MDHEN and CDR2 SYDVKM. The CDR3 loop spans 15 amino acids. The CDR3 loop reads CASSRGGSLAYEQYF. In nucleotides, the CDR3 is TGTGCCAGCAGTAGGGGCGGGAGCTTGGCCTACGAGCAGTACTTC. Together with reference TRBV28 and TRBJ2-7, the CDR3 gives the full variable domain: DVKVTQSSRYLVKRTGEKVFLECVQDMDHENMFWYRQDPGLGLRLIYFSYDVKMKEKGDIPEGYSVSREKKERFSLILESASTNQTSMYLCASSRGGSLAYEQYFGPGTRLTVT.

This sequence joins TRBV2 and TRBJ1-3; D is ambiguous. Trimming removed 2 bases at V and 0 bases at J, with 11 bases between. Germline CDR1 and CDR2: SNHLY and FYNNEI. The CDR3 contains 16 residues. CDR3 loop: CASSERRSSSGNTIYF. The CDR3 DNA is TGTGCCAGCAGTGAAAGGCGGTCGAGCTCTGGAAACACCATATATTTT.

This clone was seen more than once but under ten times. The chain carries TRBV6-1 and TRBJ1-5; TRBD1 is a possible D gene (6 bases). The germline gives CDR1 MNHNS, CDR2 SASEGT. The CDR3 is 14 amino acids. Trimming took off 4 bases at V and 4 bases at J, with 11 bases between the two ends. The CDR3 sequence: CASSGQVVNQPQHF. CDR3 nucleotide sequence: TGTGCCAGCAGTGGACAGGTGGTTAATCAGCCCCAGCATTTT.

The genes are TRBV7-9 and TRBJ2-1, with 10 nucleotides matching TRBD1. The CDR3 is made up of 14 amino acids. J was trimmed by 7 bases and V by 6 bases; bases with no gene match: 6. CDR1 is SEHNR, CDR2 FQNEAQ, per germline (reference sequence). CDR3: CASRRQGAKNEQFF. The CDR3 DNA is TGTGCCAGCAGACGACAGGGGGCTAAGAATGAGCAGTTCTTC.